These 9 T cell receptor beta chains were all obtained from the same sample, sequenced in a study of T cells in Graves' hyperthyroidism and ophthalmopathy. The TCR beta CDR3 regions underwent amplification using RNA transcripts as the source. HTBI primers were used for first-round RT-PCR of the TCR CDR3. TCRdb re-called the multiplex PCR reads with MiXCR, one entry per CDR3 protein. In the table there are about 570,000 distinct CDR3 sequences, around 45% of which are singletons. The sample was peripheral blood or thyroid tissue (not recorded which). Receptors originate from an adult woman with Graves' disease, either hyperthyroidism or ophthalmopathy (not recorded which).

Concerning this clonotype itself: A much larger clone lies a single base off, so this may be a read error. The rearrangement joins TRBV20-1 to TRBJ1-1, with unresolved D. The CDR3 sequence is 11 residues long. In germline, CDR1 is DFQATT, CDR2 SNEGSKA (reference sequence). The DNA of the CDR3 is TGCAGTGCTGGAGAGATAAGGGAAGCTTTCTTT. The encoded protein is CSAGEIREAFF.

This sequence joins TRBV7-8 and TRBJ2-7; the D is unclear. The ends were cut back, 5 bases at V and 12 bases at J, with 14 bases in the middle. The CDR3 runs 11 residues. Germline V gene lookup returns CDR1 SGHVS and CDR2 FQNEAQ. As DNA, the CDR3 is TGTGCCAGCAGCCTCCTTCCCCGGTGGTACTTC. Its translation: CASSLLPRWYF.

The table lists this clonotype with many counts. The V and J genes are TRBV15 and TRBJ1-1; D is perhaps TRBD1 (5 bases). CDR1 and CDR2 from the germline V gene are LNHNV and YYDKDF (reference sequence). The CDR3 totals 13 residues. V was pared by 4 bases and J by 8 bases, with 14 bases between. Written as DNA, the CDR3 is TGTGCCACCAGCAAGCCAGGGTATATCGAAGCTTTCTTT. It specifies CATSKPGYIEAFF.

This clonotype was counted between two and nine times. This sequence joins TRBV5-8 and TRBJ1-2, with 8 bases lining up with TRBD1. With 0 bases clipped from V and 7 bases from J, the junction kept 5 bases outside the gene matches. The length of the CDR3 is 14 residues. The V gene's germline CDR1 is SGHTS and CDR2 YDEGEE. This CDR3 reads CASSLAGGEVGYTF. CDR3 bases: TGTGCCAGCAGCTTGGCAGGGGGCGAAGTTGGCTACACCTTC.

The chain uses TRBV2 and TRBJ2-5, with 8 bases lining up with TRBD1. Germline trimming cut 0 bases from V and 8 bases from J; bases unmatched to any gene: 5. Germline V CDR1 and CDR2: SNHLY, FYNNEI. The CDR3 covers 14 residues. CDR3 nucleotide sequence: TGTGCCAGCAGTGAAGCGACAGGGGTCAATACCCAGTACTTC. Its translation: CASSEATGVNTQYF.

The rearrangement links TRBV28 to TRBJ1-6; D is unclear. Between the trimmed V and J ends, which lost 5 bases and 4 bases, there was a span of 6 bases. The germline V gene has CDR1 MDHEN and CDR2 SYDVKM. CDR3 length: 13 residues. The CDR3 loop is CASSPLYNSPLHF. CDR3 coding DNA: TGTGCCAGCAGTCCTTTATATAATTCACCCCTCCACTTT.

This clonotype was picked up one time. The chain employs TRBV7-2 and TRBJ1-1; D is possibly TRBD1 (6 bases). CDR3 length: 13 amino acids. The germline gives CDR1 SGHTA, CDR2 FQGNSA. Trimming took 6 bases from V and 6 from J, leaving 14 bases between them. The chain's CDR3 is CASRTGFQAEAFF. Here the CDR3 DNA reads TGTGCCAGCAGAACAGGGTTTCAGGCTGAAGCTTTCTTT. Using reference TRBV7-2 and TRBJ1-1 for the parts outside the CDR3, the full variable domain is GAGVSQSPSNKVTEKGKDVELRCDPISGHTALYWYRQSLGQGLEFLIYFQGNSAPDKSGLPSDRFSAERTGGSVSTLTIQRTQQEDSAVYLCASRTGFQAEAFFGQGTRLTVV.

This clonotype occurred many times. The J gene is TRBJ1-2, the V gene TRBV4-2; D gene uncertain. Deletions cut 3 bases from V and 4 bases from J, with 15 bases between. This CDR3 contains 15 residues. Per germline, CDR1 LGHNA and CDR2 YNFKEQ. CDR3 in amino acids: CASSHIPESSYGYTF. CDR3 nucleotides: TGTGCCAGCAGCCATATTCCCGAAAGTTCCTATGGCTACACCTTC.

A note on this clonotype: Compared with germline, one end of the junction differs, possibly owing to a read error. The chain's CDR3 is CASSLDGSVGLDF. CDR3 in DNA: TGTGCCAGCAGTTTGGATGGTAGCGTGGGCTTAGACTTC. The J gene is TRBJ2-7, the V gene TRBV12-3 or TRBV12-4, with D possibly being TRBD2 (5 bases). The CDR3 runs 13 residues.